These 18 T cell receptor beta chains were all obtained from the same sample, sequenced in a study of T cell responses to AZD1222 COVID-19 vaccine. The protocol was immunoSEQ multiplex PCR, while the TCRdb copy is restricted to in-frame clones and leaves out a portion. The repertoire holds about 160,000 clones, with roughly 90% as singletons. This specimen was peripheral blood, taken 28 days after the second AZD1222 dose. The receptor set was obtained from an adult who received the AZD1222 COVID-19 vaccine.

The chain is built from TRBV18 and TRBJ1-5; the D gene is possibly TRBD1 (5 bases). Germline V CDR1 and CDR2: KGHSH, LQKENI. Between the trimmed V and J ends, which lost 2 bases and 7 bases, there was a span of 15 bases. The CDR3 spans 15 residues. CDR3 nucleotides: TGTGCCAGCTCACCAACCGGGACCCCGGGGCAGCCCCAGCATTTT. Protein: CASSPTGTPGQPQHF.

V usage is TRBV4-3 and J usage is TRBJ1-5; no reliable D call. Trimming removed 0 bases at V and 0 bases at J, with 12 bases between. Germline CDR1 is LGHNA and CDR2 is YSLEER. The CDR3 is 17 amino acids. CDR3 protein: CASSQDRGLYSNQPQHF. The CDR3 nucleotides read TGCGCCAGCAGCCAAGATCGGGGTTTGTATAGCAATCAGCCCCAGCATTTT.

The chain recombines TRBV21-1 with TRBJ2-5; the DNA was not compared with TRBD1, the D call given in the table. TRBV21-1 is listed as a pseudogene. The CDR3 is 16 amino acids. CDR3 region: CASSKATTGEQETQYF. The CDR3 bases are TGTGCCAGCAGCAAAGCTACGACAGGGGAGCAAGAGACCCAGTACTTC.

This chain uses TRBV12-3 or TRBV12-4 with TRBJ2-1; D may match TRBD1 or TRBD2 (5 bases each). Deletions cut 8 bases from V and 3 bases from J, with 11 bases between. The CDR3 has 13 residues. CDR3 sequence reads: CASQMGDYNEQFF. The DNA of the CDR3 is TGTGCCAGCCAAATGGGGGACTACAATGAGCAGTTCTTC.

The gene calls are TRBV4-3 and TRBJ1-2; D not resolved. The V gene's germline CDR1 is LGHNA and CDR2 YSLEER. The V and J ends lost 1 base and 1 base respectively, with 7 bases between them. The CDR3 totals 14 residues. CDR3 sequence reads: CASSQVRHNYGYTF. CDR3 DNA sequence: TGCGCCAGCAGCCAAGTTCGTCATAACTATGGCTACACCTTC.

The chain is built from TRBV11-2 and TRBJ1-2, with a tentative D call TRBD1 (6 bases). The germline V gene has CDR1 SGHAT and CDR2 FQNNGV. The CDR3 covers 15 residues. Trimming removed 4 bases from V and 8 bases from J, with 20 bases in between. CDR3 protein: CASSSTGTPGRGYTF. DNA for the CDR3: TGTGCCAGCAGCTCAACCGGGACACCAGGAAGAGGCTACACCTTC.

This chain connects TRBV7-9 to TRBJ1-1; the match to TRBD1 covers 8 bases. V was clipped by 5 bases and J by 0 bases; unmatched bases: 5. The germline V gene has CDR1 SEHNR and CDR2 FQNEAQ (reference sequence). The CDR3 has 15 residues. The CDR3: CASSRVTGVNTEAFF. The CDR3 nucleotides read TGTGCCAGCAGCCGAGTGACAGGGGTGAACACTGAAGCTTTCTTT.

J is TRBJ2-5 and V is TRBV29-1; weak D call: TRBD2 (6 bases). V lost 3 bases and J lost 9, with 14 bases in between. The CDR3 is 12 residues long. CDR1 and CDR2 from the germline V gene are SQVTM and ANQGSEA. The CDR3 region is CSVDSGSGPQYF. The DNA for the CDR3 is TGCAGCGTTGATAGCGGTTCTGGTCCCCAGTACTTC. The whole variable domain, filled in from reference TRBV29-1 and TRBJ2-5, reads SAVISQKPSRDICQRGTSLTIQCQVDSQVTMMFWYRQQPGQSLTLIATANQGSEATYESGFVIDKFPISRPNLTFSTLTVSNMSPEDSSIYLCSVDSGSGPQYFGPGTRLLVL.

This clone has just one count. The rearrangement links TRBV12-5 to TRBJ1-1; a weak D match, TRBD1 (6 bases). The V end was cut by 1 base, the J end by 9 bases, with 15 bases between. The CDR3 spans 14 residues. Germline V gene data show CDR1 as LGHNT and CDR2 as FRNRAP. The chain's CDR3 is CASGLGRDNIQAFF. The CDR3 DNA reads as TGTGCTAGTGGTTTGGGCCGGGACAATATTCAAGCTTTCTTT.

The chain uses TRBV6-5 and TRBJ1-1; D is ambiguous. Trimming took off 0 bases at V and 4 bases at J, with 12 bases between the two ends. CDR3 length: 15 residues. CDR1 and CDR2 from the germline V gene are MNHEY and SVGAGI. The CDR3 sequence is CASSYSWGVATEAFF. CDR3 DNA: TGTGCCAGCAGTTACTCATGGGGAGTTGCCACTGAAGCTTTCTTT.

The chain is built from TRBV5-1 and TRBJ2-3, with a tentative D call TRBD2 (6 bases). V shed 5 bases and J shed 4 bases, with 14 bases lying between them. The CDR3 totals 14 residues. Germline CDR1 is SGHRS and CDR2 is YFSETQ. The CDR3 sequence is CASSFSGVSDTQYF. Here the CDR3 DNA reads TGCGCCAGCAGTTTTAGCGGAGTTTCAGATACGCAGTATTTT.

This chain connects TRBV29-1 to TRBJ1-1; 8 bases are shared with TRBD1. V shed 5 bases, J shed 8 bases, and the junction held 1 base outside the gene matches. CDR1 SQVTM and CDR2 ANQGSEA come from the germline V gene. There are 10 residues in the CDR3. The CDR3 reads CSVRTGEAFF. CDR3 coding DNA: TGCAGCGTTCGGACAGGGGAAGCTTTCTTT. Looking up the rest from reference TRBV29-1 and TRBJ1-1 gives the full variable domain: SAVISQKPSRDICQRGTSLTIQCQVDSQVTMMFWYRQQPGQSLTLIATANQGSEATYESGFVIDKFPISRPNLTFSTLTVSNMSPEDSSIYLCSVRTGEAFFGQGTRLTVV.

The chain couples TRBV6-1 to TRBJ1-6; D remains unclear. CDR3 length equals 17 residues. Germline assignment: CDR1 MNHNS and CDR2 SASEGT. Trimming removed 4 bases from V and 7 bases from J, with 20 bases in between. In DNA form, the CDR3 reads TGTGCCAGCAGTGCCCCCCGTGGCCACAGCCCGAATTCACCCCTCCACTTT. The encoded protein is CASSAPRGHSPNSPLHF.

The CDR3 protein is CSVGRLQETQYF. The CDR3 region has the DNA TGCAGCGTAGGGCGGCTCCAAGAGACCCAGTACTTC. The chain has TRBV29-1 and TRBJ2-5, with unresolved D. Per the germline V gene, CDR1 is SQVTM and CDR2 is ANQGSEA. This CDR3 region has 12 residues. Trimming took off 6 bases at V and 1 base at J, with 9 bases between the two ends.

V usage is TRBV5-5 and J usage is TRBJ1-2, with no clear D. This CDR3 is built from 13 residues. The V gene's germline CDR1 is SGHKS and CDR2 YYEKEE (reference sequence). V lost 1 base and J lost 6, with 10 bases in between. DNA for the CDR3: TGTGCCAGCAGCTTGTTCCACGGGGATGGCTACACCTTC. It yields the protein CASSLFHGDGYTF.

For the CDR3, the DNA is TGCAGCGTTGGAAGGGAGAACACTGAAGCTTTCTTT. Encoded protein: CSVGRENTEAFF. The V call is TRBV29-1, the J call TRBJ1-1; D gene unclear. V was cut by 4 bases and J by 1 base, with 7 bases left in between. The germline CDR1 and CDR2 sequences are SQVTM and ANQGSEA. This CDR3 contains 12 residues.

In this sample, this clone turned up once. J is TRBJ1-2 and V is TRBV6-5; 11 nucleotides line up with TRBD1. V dropped 6 bases and J dropped 4; count of bases not matched to a gene: 4. Germline V CDR1 and CDR2: MNHEY, SVGAGI. This CDR3 contains 14 residues. The CDR3 reads CASRRDRGTYGYTF. CDR3 DNA sequence: TGTGCCAGCAGACGGGACAGGGGGACCTATGGCTACACCTTC.

The sample holds a few counts of this clone. The rearrangement uses TRBV6-4 and TRBJ2-2, with a weak D call TRBD1 (6 bases). Germline CDR1 is MRHNA and CDR2 is SNTAGT. Trimming stripped 2 bases from V and 2 bases from J, with 12 bases between. The CDR3 extends over 16 amino acids. For the CDR3, the DNA is TGTGCCAGCAGTGACAAAGACAGGCCTAACACCGGGGAGCTGTTTTTT. This translates into CASSDKDRPNTGELFF.